This note documents a single TCR beta chain sequence. The antigen remains unidentified. These data belong to a study of cytomegalovirus exposure and HLA in healthy donors. Regarding the study as a whole: As a later analysis revealed, the rate of TCR association differed by HLA locus, with DRB1 most and HLA-C fewest. Association with HLA alleles at 0.05 false discovery rate was found for roughly 17,000 TCR beta sequences in a later analysis.

The CDR3 length is 15 residues. V trimming: 4 bases; J trimming: 2 bases; junction bases outside the gene matches: 4. The germline V gene encodes CDR1 SGHRS and CDR2 YFSETQ. The PCR was carried out with 60 Vbeta primers and 13 Jbeta primers. Generated by immunoSEQ multiplex PCR, the TCRdb table keeps only in-frame clones and is missing some. The sample records about 140,000 clones, 80% being singletons. This TCR derives from a man in his forties in good health and CMV-seropositive. The sequencing sample was made of PBMCs. V is TRBV5-1 and J is TRBJ2-3; 10 nucleotides line up with TRBD1. The CDR3 reads CASSLGTGVTDTQYF. CDR3 bases: TGCGCCAGCAGCCTGGGGACAGGGGTCACAGATACGCAGTATTTT.